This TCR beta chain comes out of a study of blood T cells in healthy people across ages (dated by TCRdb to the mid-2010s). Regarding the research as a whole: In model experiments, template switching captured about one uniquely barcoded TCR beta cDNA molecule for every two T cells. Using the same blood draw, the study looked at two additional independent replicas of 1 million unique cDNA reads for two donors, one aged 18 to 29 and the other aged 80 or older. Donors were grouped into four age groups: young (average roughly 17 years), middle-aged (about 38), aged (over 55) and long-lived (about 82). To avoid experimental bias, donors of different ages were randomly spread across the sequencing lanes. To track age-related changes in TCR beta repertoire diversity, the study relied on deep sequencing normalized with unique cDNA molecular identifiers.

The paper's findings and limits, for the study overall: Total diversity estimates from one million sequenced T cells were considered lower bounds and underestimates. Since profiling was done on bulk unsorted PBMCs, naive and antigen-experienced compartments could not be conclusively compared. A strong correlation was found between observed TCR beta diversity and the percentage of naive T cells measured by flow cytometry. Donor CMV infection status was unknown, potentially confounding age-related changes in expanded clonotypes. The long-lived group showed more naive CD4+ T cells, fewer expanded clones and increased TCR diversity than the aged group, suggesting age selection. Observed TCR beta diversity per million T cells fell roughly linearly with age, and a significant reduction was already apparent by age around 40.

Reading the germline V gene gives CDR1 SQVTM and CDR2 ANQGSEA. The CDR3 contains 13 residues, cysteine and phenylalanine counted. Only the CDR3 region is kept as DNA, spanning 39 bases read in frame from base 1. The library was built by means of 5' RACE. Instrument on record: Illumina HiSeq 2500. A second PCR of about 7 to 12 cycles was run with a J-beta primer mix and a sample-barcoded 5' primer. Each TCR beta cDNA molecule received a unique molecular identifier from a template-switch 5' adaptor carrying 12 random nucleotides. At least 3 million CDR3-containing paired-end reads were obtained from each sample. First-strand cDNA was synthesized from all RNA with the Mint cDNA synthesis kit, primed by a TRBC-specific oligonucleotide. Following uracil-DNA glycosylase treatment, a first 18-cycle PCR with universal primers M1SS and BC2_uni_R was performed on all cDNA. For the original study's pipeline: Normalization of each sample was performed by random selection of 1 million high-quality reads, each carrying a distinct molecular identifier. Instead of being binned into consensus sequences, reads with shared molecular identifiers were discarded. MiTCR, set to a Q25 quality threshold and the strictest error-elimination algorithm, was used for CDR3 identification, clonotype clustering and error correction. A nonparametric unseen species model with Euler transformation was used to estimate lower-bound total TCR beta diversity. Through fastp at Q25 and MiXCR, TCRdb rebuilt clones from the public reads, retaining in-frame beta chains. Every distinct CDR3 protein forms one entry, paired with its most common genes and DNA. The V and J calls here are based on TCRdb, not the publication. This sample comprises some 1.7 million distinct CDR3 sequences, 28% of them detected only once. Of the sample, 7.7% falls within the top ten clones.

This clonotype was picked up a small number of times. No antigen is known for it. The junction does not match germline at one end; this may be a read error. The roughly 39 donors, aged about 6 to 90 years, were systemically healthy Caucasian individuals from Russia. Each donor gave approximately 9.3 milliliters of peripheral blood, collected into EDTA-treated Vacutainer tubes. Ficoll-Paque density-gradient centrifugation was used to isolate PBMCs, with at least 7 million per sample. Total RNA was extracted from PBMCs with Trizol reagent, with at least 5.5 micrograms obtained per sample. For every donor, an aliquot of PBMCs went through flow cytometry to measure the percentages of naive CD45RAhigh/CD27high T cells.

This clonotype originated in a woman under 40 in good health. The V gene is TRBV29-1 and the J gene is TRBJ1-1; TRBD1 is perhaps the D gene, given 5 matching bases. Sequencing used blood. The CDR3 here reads CSVSRVLNTAAFF. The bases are TGCAGCGTTAGCAGGGTCTTGAACACTGCAGCTTTCTTT.